This record looks at one T cell receptor (beta chain) sequence and its context. Its antigen is not identified. In germline, CDR1 is SQVTM, CDR2 ANQGSEA. V gave up 6 bases and J gave up 5 bases; unmatched junction bases: 11. This CDR3 has 15 residues. It was with 60 Vbeta and 13 Jbeta primers that the PCR ran. The repertoire was sequenced with immunoSEQ multiplex PCR; TCRdb's copy has only in-frame clones and lacks some. The sample features some 39,000 clones, with more than 3% in its top ten. The data stem from a study of cytomegalovirus exposure and HLA in healthy donors. Study summary: Assignment to the Caucasian-associated ancestry cluster applied to approximately 80% of the approximately 360 genotyped donors. Broader study findings: V- and J-gene trimming in TCR beta was tied to a missense DCLRE1C variant by an analysis performed later. Several V segments, TRBV6-2 and TRBV6-3 among them, could not be told apart and were dropped.

Sequenced material: PBMCs. The chain has TRBV29-1 and TRBJ2-1; 9 bases align to TRBD1. The TCR sequence derives from a woman under 40 in good health and CMV-seropositive. The CDR3 region is CSVDTGTGNNNEQFF. The CDR3, as DNA: TGCAGCGTAGACACCGGGACAGGGAACAACAATGAGCAGTTCTTC.